This T cell receptor (beta chain) emerged from a study of cytomegalovirus exposure and HLA in healthy donors. Study context: In a previous analysis, some 110 million unique TCR beta sequences were found from 150 million to 200 million T cells. Study results and caveats: Looking again later, the authors saw that most CMV-associated TCR beta chains seemed HLA-restricted. Most TCRs appeared rarely, but some public TCRs recurred in many donors.

These donors counted as nominally healthy when sampled, but unrecorded immune exposures were likely. This clone was seen more than once but under ten times. What it recognizes is unknown. Both 60 Vbeta primers and 13 Jbeta primers went into the PCR. Data came from immunoSEQ multiplex PCR; TCRdb stores just in-frame clones and leaves some out. The sample includes 160,000 or so clones, roughly 80% of them seen just once. This CDR3 has 17 amino acids. Trimming at V came to 9 bases and at J to 5 bases, leaving 15 bases not matched to a gene. Germline V gene data show CDR1 as SGHRS and CDR2 as YFSETQ. The TCR was taken from a man between 60 and 75 years old in good health and CMV-seronegative. The rearrangement joins TRBV5-1 to TRBJ2-5; 14 bases are shared with TRBD2. The source material was PBMCs. CDR3 protein: CATSKGPGLAGAETQYF. As DNA, the CDR3 is TGCGCCACGAGCAAGGGACCGGGACTAGCGGGGGCTGAGACCCAGTACTTC. The variable domain in full, completed from reference TRBV5-1 and TRBJ2-5, reads KAGVTQTPRYLIKTRGQQVTLSCSPISGHRSVSWYQQTPGQGLQFLFEYFSETQRNKGNFPGRFSGRQFSNSRSEMNVSTLELGDSALYLCATSKGPGLAGAETQYFGPGTRLLVL.